A selection of T cell receptor beta chains follows, all from one sample in a study of Ad26.COV2.S vaccination and SARS-CoV-2 variants. The repertoire was sequenced with immunoSEQ multiplex PCR; TCRdb's copy has only in-frame clones and lacks some. The sample has roughly 330,000 clones; 90% are singletons. The sequencing here drew on peripheral blood, taken in a trial of Ad26.COV2.S vaccine versus placebo. The receptor source for this set is a person between 18 and 60 years old who received the Ad26.COV2.S COVID-19 vaccine or a placebo. The CDR3 runs from the conserved cysteine through the conserved F or W. The D gene is left open where the match is weak. Size is stated for part of the rows, as once, few or many counts, or as a class when the clone is expanded.

v_call	d_call	j_call	clone_size	cdr3_aa	cdr3_nt
TRBV28	-	TRBJ1-1	once	CASLLNTEAFF	TGTGCATCCCTTTTGAACACTGAAGCTTTCTTT
TRBV5-4	-	TRBJ2-7	once	CASSLSDGYEQYF	TGTGCCAGCAGCTTGAGCGATGGGTACGAGCAGTACTTC
TRBV6-6	-	TRBJ1-1	-	CASSPAGGAVNTEAFF	TGTGCCAGCAGTCCCGCTGGGGGGGCGGTGAACACTGAAGCTTTCTTT
TRBV7-3	-	TRBJ2-3	-	CASSLTRIGTDTQYF	TGTGCCAGCAGCTTAACACGGATAGGCACAGATACGCAGTATTTT
TRBV10-3	TRBD2	TRBJ2-5	-	CAISDGTSLETQYF	TGTGCCATCAGTGACGGGACTAGTTTAGAGACCCAGTACTTC
TRBV7-2	-	TRBJ2-5	-	CASSLPLEGQETQYF	TGTGCCAGCAGCTTACCCCTAGAGGGACAAGAGACCCAGTACTTC
TRBV3-1/TRBV3-2	TRBD1	TRBJ2-5	-	CASSDRGETQYF	TGTGCCAGCAGCGACAGGGGGGAGACCCAGTACTTC
TRBV7-6	-	TRBJ1-4	once	CASSLARGIGEKLFF	TGTGCCAGCAGCTTAGCTCGCGGGATTGGTGAAAAACTGTTTTTT
TRBV5-1	-	TRBJ2-2	-	CASRAPNTGELFF	TGCGCCAGCAGAGCCCCGAACACCGGGGAGCTGTTTTTT
TRBV19	-	TRBJ2-2	-	CASSILAGLTGELFF	TGTGCCAGTAGTATCTTGGCGGGCCTCACCGGGGAGCTGTTTTTT